This TCR beta chain was captured in a study of metastatic and nonmetastatic thyroid tumors. Study-wide context: Where malignant and benign thyroid patients were concerned, repertoires were compared across blood and tumor or nodule tissue.

Whole-study results and caveats: It was reported that TCR beta diversity was significantly higher in malignant thyroid tumors than benign nodules, in blood and tumor.

Original handling: It was from CDR3 differences across clinicopathological groups that a distant-metastasis classifier for papillary thyroid cancer was built. TCRdb re-called the PCR reads through MiXCR. The V and J calls and clone size are TCRdb's, not the authors'. The sample has tens of thousands of clones, around 21% seen once. No treatment of any kind had been given to any patient before thyroid surgery. The CDR3 is 13 residues long. The germline CDR1 and CDR2 sequences are DFQATT and SNEGSKA (reference sequence). As concerns this clone: Its antigen is still unknown.

The chain uses TRBV20-1 and TRBJ2-1, with D perhaps assigned TRBD1 or TRBD2 (6 bases each). The source material was blood. The clonotype originates from a male donor with papillary thyroid cancer or a benign thyroid nodule (not recorded which). Some clones in this sample may be carry-over from other donors' samples. This chain's CDR3 is CSAGGWSCNEQFF. DNA for the CDR3: TGCAGCGCCGGGGGCTGGAGTTGTAATGAGCAGTTCTTC.